The 2 T cell receptor beta chains reported below all come from one sample, sequenced in a study of blood T cell repertoires in COVID-19. The protocol was immunoSEQ multiplex PCR, while the TCRdb copy is restricted to in-frame clones and leaves out a portion. Of 150,000 to 200,000 clones in the sample, roughly nine tenths were seen once. The sample comprised peripheral blood. Receptors originate from a woman aged 70-85 years with acute or convalescent COVID-19.

V is TRBV19 and J is TRBJ1-1; D call uncertain. The length of the CDR3 is 17 residues. Germline CDR1 and CDR2: LNHDA and SQIVND (reference sequence). Trimming shortened V by 0 bases and J by 0 bases, and 14 bases separated the two germline ends. The CDR3 region is CASSIEGSGRMNTEAFF. The DNA of the CDR3 is TGTGCCAGTAGTATAGAGGGTTCAGGCAGAATGAACACTGAAGCTTTCTTT.

This clone came up a few times. V usage is TRBV19 and J usage is TRBJ1-3; D may be TRBD1 (6 bases). Germline CDR1 reads LNHDA; CDR2 reads SQIVND (reference sequence). The CDR3 extends over 14 amino acids. The V and J ends lost 8 bases and 0 bases respectively, with 11 bases between them. The CDR3 is CASGTGSSGNTIYF. The CDR3 DNA reads TGTGCCAGTGGAACAGGGAGCTCTGGAAACACCATATATTTT.